Included here is one T cell receptor beta chain sequence, with context. The antigen is undetermined. This CDR3 contains 15 residues. Germline assignment: CDR1 SGHDN and CDR2 FVKESK. Trimming took 1 base from V and 7 from J, leaving 11 bases between them. The data were produced by immunoSEQ multiplex PCR, yet TCRdb's version contains in-frame clones alone and is incomplete. The data contain 120,000 to 150,000 clones, 80% to 95% of them singletons. This sample is drawn from a study of T cell responses to AZD1222 COVID-19 vaccine. Study-wide background: Whether given at about 4 or about 12 weeks, second doses were pooled. Notes on the study in general: Regions left unmutated in variants are reportedly the target of nearly half of spike-specific TCRs. Seropositivity was recorded at baseline in only 6 or 7 AZD1222 recipients.

The sequencing used peripheral blood, collected on day 0 of AZD1222 vaccination. The receptor's source is an adult in good health. This chain joins TRBV14 and TRBJ1-6; D is undetermined. CDR3: CASSQAAGYNSPLHF. The CDR3, as DNA: TGTGCCAGCAGCCAAGCGGCCGGGTACAATTCACCCCTCCACTTT.